Listed here are 25 T cell receptor beta chains from one sample, sequenced in a study of Graves' ophthalmopathy and Graves' hyperthyroidism. Amplifying from RNA transcripts, the study obtained TCR beta CDR3 regions. HTBI primers primed a first-round RT-PCR, and a second-round multiplex PCR followed. TCRdb passed the multiplex PCR reads through MiXCR, listing each CDR3 protein once. In the table there are approximately 210,000 distinct CDR3 sequences, around a fifth of which are singletons. Specimen: peripheral blood. These receptor sequences come from a woman aged 45-60 years with Graves' ophthalmopathy.

This clonotype occurred many times. The V call is TRBV6-1, the J call TRBJ1-2; D is possibly TRBD1 (5 bases). The CDR3 runs to 13 residues. Germline V lookup: CDR1 MNHNS, CDR2 SASEGT. V lost 6 bases and J 3 bases, leaving 11 bases between the germline ends. The CDR3 DNA reads TGTGCCAGCAGCGATCCAGGGTACTATGGCTACACCTTC. Amino acid sequence: CASSDPGYYGYTF.

This clonotype appeared a single time. The genes are TRBV5-1 and TRBJ2-7; D gene unclear. V lost 3 bases, J lost 2 bases, and 6 bases lay in between. This CDR3 spans 12 amino acids. The germline gives CDR1 SGHRS, CDR2 YFSETQ. The CDR3 here is CASSSTAYEQYF. CDR3 nucleotide sequence: TGCGCCAGCAGCTCCACCGCCTACGAGCAGTACTTC.

This clonotype was seen many times. The V gene is TRBV6-5, the J gene TRBJ1-1; D ambiguous. In germline, CDR1 is MNHEY, CDR2 SVGAGI. The V gene lost 2 bases and the J gene lost 1 base, with 8 bases spanning the gap. The CDR3 has 14 amino acids. The CDR3 nucleotides read TGTGCCAGCAGTTACGAGCTGGGGAACACTGAAGCTTTCTTT. This encodes CASSYELGNTEAFF.

In this sample, this clonotype turned up many times. The chain couples TRBV12-3 or TRBV12-4 to TRBJ2-5, with 7 nucleotides matching TRBD2. CDR3 length equals 15 residues. Unmatched junction bases numbered 4, after V lost 2 bases and J lost 1 base. The CDR3 bases are TGTGCCAGCAGTTTAAGCTCTAGCGGCCAAGAGACCCAGTACTTC. It translates to CASSLSSSGQETQYF.

This clonotype was detected many times. The chain uses TRBV27 and TRBJ1-5, with D tentatively TRBD1 (5 bases). CDR1 is MNHEY and CDR2 is SMNVEV in the germline V gene (reference sequence). The CDR3 is 13 amino acids. Trimming cost V 2 bases and J 7 bases, with 9 bases left between them. CDR3 DNA: TGTGCCAGCAGTTTAACTCAGGGCCAGCCCCAGCATTTT. It specifies CASSLTQGQPQHF.

Regarding this clonotype: This may be a read error, as it is one base from a much larger clone. CDR3 sequence (DNA): TGTGCCAGCAGTTTGAATCAGGGGTTTGGCTACAACTTC. Protein: CASSLNQGFGYNF. The chain carries TRBV2 and TRBJ1-2; D possibly corresponds to TRBD1 (6 bases). This CDR3 spans 13 amino acids. Germline CDR1 and CDR2: SNHLY and FYNNEI.

This clonotype was seen repeatedly, ten times or more. V usage is TRBV20-1 and J usage is TRBJ2-5; the match to TRBD2 covers 8 bases. The CDR3 is 13 residues long. Per the germline V gene, CDR1 is DFQATT and CDR2 is SNEGSKA (reference sequence). The V gene end was trimmed by 0 bases and the J gene end by 5 bases; junction bases not matched to a gene: 2. This CDR3 is CSAREGGGETQYF. CDR3 in DNA: TGCAGTGCTAGAGAGGGCGGGGGGGAGACCCAGTACTTC.

The CDR3 DNA follows: TGTGCCAGCAGCCAGGCAGGACTCAATCAGCCCCAGCATTTT. Translated: CASSQAGLNQPQHF. The genes are TRBV3-1 and TRBJ1-5; D is uncertain. CDR1 and CDR2 (germline): LGHDT, YNNKEL (reference sequence). V was clipped by 3 bases and J by 3 bases, with 9 bases between them. This CDR3 comprises 14 residues.

As to this clonotype: This sequence may be a read error, since a much larger clone differs from it by one base. The chain uses TRBV6-2 or TRBV6-3 and TRBJ2-7; D remains ambiguous. Between the trimmed V and J ends, which lost 2 bases and 0 bases, there was a span of 14 bases. This CDR3 comprises 16 residues. The V gene's germline CDR1 is MNHEY and CDR2 SVGEGT. CDR3 nucleotide sequence: TGTGCCAGCAGTTACGGCCCTCCTAGGAGCTCCTACGAGCAGTACTTC. It yields the protein CASSYGPPRSSYEQYF.

There are many counts of this clonotype. The chain employs TRBV5-1 and TRBJ2-2, with a weak D call TRBD1 (6 bases). Germline V lookup: CDR1 SGHRS, CDR2 YFSETQ. The CDR3 extends over 16 amino acids. The V and J ends lost 3 bases and 1 base respectively, with 13 bases between them. The CDR3 DNA follows: TGCGCCAGCAGCTCTTCCGGGACACAGAACACCGGGGAGCTGTTTTTT. Residues: CASSSSGTQNTGELFF. The full variable domain, in which reference TRBV5-1 and TRBJ2-2 provide the parts outside the CDR3, is KAGVTQTPRYLIKTRGQQVTLSCSPISGHRSVSWYQQTPGQGLQFLFEYFSETQRNKGNFPGRFSGRQFSNSRSEMNVSTLELGDSALYLCASSSSGTQNTGELFFGEGSRLTVL.

This clonotype was counted at least ten times. The gene calls are TRBV7-3 and TRBJ1-1, with D uncertain. The CDR3 has 14 amino acids. Germline V gene sequence: CDR1 SGHTA, CDR2 FQGTGA. Trimming removed 0 bases at V and 3 bases at J, with 8 bases between. The CDR3 loop reads CASSLTSRDTEAFF. The CDR3 nucleotides read TGTGCCAGCAGCTTAACGAGCCGGGACACTGAAGCTTTCTTT. The whole variable domain, filled in from reference TRBV7-3 and TRBJ1-1, reads GAGVSQTPSNKVTEKGKYVELRCDPISGHTALYWYRQSLGQGPEFLIYFQGTGAADDSGLPNDRFFAVRPEGSVSTLKIQRTERGDSAVYLCASSLTSRDTEAFFGQGTRLTVV.

This clonotype was seen ten or more times. The chain employs TRBV6-1 and TRBJ2-7; 8 bases match TRBD1. The V and J ends lost 6 bases and 5 bases, in that order; junction bases with no gene match: 12. The germline V gene encodes CDR1 MNHNS and CDR2 SASEGT. The CDR3 length is 15 residues. The chain's CDR3 is CASSPRGQGAHEQYF. CDR3 coding DNA: TGTGCCAGCAGCCCAAGAGGGCAGGGGGCCCACGAGCAGTACTTC.

This clonotype has more than one count but fewer than ten. CDR3 residues: CASSPGNGELYEQYF. In DNA form, the CDR3 reads TGCGCCAGCAGCCCCGGCAATGGGGAATTGTACGAGCAGTACTTC. The chain joins TRBV5-1 to TRBJ2-7; D ambiguous. V lost 4 bases and J lost 4, with 18 bases in between. Germline-derived CDR1 and CDR2 are SGHRS and YFSETQ. The CDR3 is made up of 15 amino acids.

This clonotype was seen many times. The genes are TRBV5-1 and TRBJ1-5; perhaps TRBD1 as D (5 bases). The CDR3 totals 15 residues. Trimming took off 0 bases at V and 7 bases at J, with 14 bases between the two ends. Germline CDR1 is SGHRS and CDR2 is YFSETQ. The CDR3 bases are TGCGCCAGCAGCTTGGCCGCGGGGGGTGAACAGCCCCAGCATTTT. Translated, it gives CASSLAAGGEQPQHF.

This clonotype was picked up many times. The chain uses TRBV6-5 and TRBJ2-7, with unresolved D. The CDR3 runs 15 residues. The ends were cut back, 7 bases at V and 3 bases at J, with 19 bases in the middle. Germline V gene sequence: CDR1 MNHEY, CDR2 SVGAGI. The CDR3 is CASINSPFTIYEQYF. The DNA of the CDR3 is TGTGCCAGCATTAACTCCCCCTTTACCATCTACGAGCAGTACTTC.

In this sample, this clonotype turned up many times. V and J are TRBV14 and TRBJ1-2; D uncertain. CDR3 length: 11 amino acids. Per the germline V gene, CDR1 is SGHDN and CDR2 is FVKESK. V was pared by 4 bases and J by 13 bases, with 13 bases between. As DNA, the CDR3 is TGTGCCAGCAGCCGAGACTACACCGTCACCTTC. This codes for CASSRDYTVTF. Combining the CDR3 with reference TRBV14 and TRBJ1-2 gives the whole variable domain EAGVTQFPSHSVIEKGQTVTLRCDPISGHDNLYWYRRVMGKEIKFLLHFVKESKQDESGMPNNRFLAERTGGTYSTLKVQPAELEDSGVYFCASSRDYTVTFGSGTRLTVV.

The sample holds many counts of this clonotype. The chain is built from TRBV12-3 or TRBV12-4 and TRBJ2-7, with 8 bases matching TRBD2. After removal of 6 bases from V and 3 bases from J, the junction contained 4 bases not matched to a gene. This CDR3 has 13 amino acids. The CDR3 bases are TGTGCCAGCAGCCCGACTAGCGTCTACGAGCAGTACTTC. Translating gives CASSPTSVYEQYF.

This clonotype was detected many times. The chain is built from TRBV12-3 or TRBV12-4 and TRBJ1-3; TRBD1 aligns across 7 bases. With 5 bases clipped from V and 2 bases from J, the junction kept 3 bases outside the gene matches. The CDR3 loop spans 14 amino acids. CDR3 bases: TGTGCCAGCAGTATGACAGGGCCTGGAAACACCATATATTTT. It codes for CASSMTGPGNTIYF.

This clonotype was seen ten or more times. The genes are TRBV29-1 and TRBJ1-5; 9 bases fit TRBD1. Per germline, CDR1 SQVTM and CDR2 ANQGSEA. Germline trimming cut 6 bases from V and 5 bases from J; bases unmatched to any gene: 5. The CDR3 consists of 13 residues. CDR3 bases: TGCAGCGTGGCAGGGGACAGGGATCAGCCCCAGCATTTT. Its translation: CSVAGDRDQPQHF.

The V gene is TRBV7-3, the J gene TRBJ2-5; TRBD1 agrees at 7 bases. Germline V gene data show CDR1 as SGHTA and CDR2 as FQGTGA. Trimming cost V 5 bases and J 2 bases; bases outside gene matches: 8. The CDR3 is 15 amino acids. Here the CDR3 DNA reads TGTGCCAGCAGCGACTACCAGGGGGTACAAGAGACCCAGTACTTC. Its protein is CASSDYQGVQETQYF.

This clonotype was observed a single time. Germline is not matched at one junction end, which may reflect a read error. This chain joins TRBV29-1 and TRBJ1-2; D may be TRBD1 (5 bases). Per germline, CDR1 SQVTM and CDR2 ANQGSEA. This CDR3 has 12 residues. CDR3 coding DNA: TGCAGCGTTGCGGGGGTTAACTATGGCTACATCTTC. Translated: CSVAGVNYGYIF.

This clonotype was recorded many times. The chain uses TRBV6-1 and TRBJ2-2; no clear D gene. With 6 bases removed from V and 1 base from J, the gap between germline ends came to 0 bases. In germline, CDR1 is MNHNS, CDR2 SASEGT. The CDR3 consists of 11 residues. The chain's CDR3 is CASRNTGELFF. The CDR3 coding sequence is TGTGCCAGCAGGAACACCGGGGAGCTGTTTTTT.

This clonotype occurred many times. The CDR3 reads CASRARNQGVLNTEAFF. The CDR3 nucleotides read TGCGCCAGCAGGGCCCGCAATCAGGGGGTTTTGAACACTGAAGCTTTCTTT. The chain joins TRBV5-1 to TRBJ1-1; 7 nucleotides match TRBD1. Trimming removed 5 bases from V and 0 bases from J; junction bases left unmatched: 13. The CDR3 consists of 17 residues. The germline V gene encodes CDR1 SGHRS and CDR2 YFSETQ.

This clonotype came up many times. The chain carries TRBV5-1 and TRBJ1-2; D is perhaps TRBD1 (5 bases). The V and J ends lost 0 bases and 9 bases respectively, with 27 bases between them. CDR1 and CDR2 (germline): SGHRS, YFSETQ. The CDR3 extends over 18 amino acids. DNA for the CDR3: TGCGCCAGCAGCTTGGCCGCCTTCGACCCACTCGGGGGTTATAGCTACACCTTC. Its translation: CASSLAAFDPLGGYSYTF.

This clonotype was detected many times. V gene TRBV6-5 combines with J gene TRBJ2-2, with D perhaps matching TRBD2 (5 bases). The CDR3 has 15 amino acids. Germline-derived CDR1 and CDR2 are MNHEY and SVGAGI. V lost 6 bases and J lost 4, with 15 bases in between. The CDR3 sequence: CASSLLIASTGELFF. The DNA for the CDR3 is TGTGCCAGCAGCTTACTTATAGCGAGCACCGGGGAGCTGTTTTTT.